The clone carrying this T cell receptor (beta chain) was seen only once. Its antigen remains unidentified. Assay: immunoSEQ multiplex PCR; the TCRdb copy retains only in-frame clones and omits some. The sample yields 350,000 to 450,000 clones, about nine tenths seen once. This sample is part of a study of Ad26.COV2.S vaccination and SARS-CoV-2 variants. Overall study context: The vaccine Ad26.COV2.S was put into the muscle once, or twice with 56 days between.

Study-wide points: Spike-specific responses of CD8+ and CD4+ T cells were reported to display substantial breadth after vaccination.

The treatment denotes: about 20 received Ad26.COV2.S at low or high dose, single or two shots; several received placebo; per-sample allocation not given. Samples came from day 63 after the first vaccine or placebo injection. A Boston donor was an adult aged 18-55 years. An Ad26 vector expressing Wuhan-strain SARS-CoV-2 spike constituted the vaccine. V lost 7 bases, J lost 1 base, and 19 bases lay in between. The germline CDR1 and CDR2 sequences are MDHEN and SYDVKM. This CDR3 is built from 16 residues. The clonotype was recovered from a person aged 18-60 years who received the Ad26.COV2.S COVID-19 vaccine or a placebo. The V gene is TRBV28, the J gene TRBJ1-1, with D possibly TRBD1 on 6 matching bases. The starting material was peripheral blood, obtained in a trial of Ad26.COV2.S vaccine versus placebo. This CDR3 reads CASTSLRGRKNTEAFF. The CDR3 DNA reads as TGTGCCAGCACTTCGCTGCGGGGGCGCAAGAACACTGAAGCTTTCTTT.